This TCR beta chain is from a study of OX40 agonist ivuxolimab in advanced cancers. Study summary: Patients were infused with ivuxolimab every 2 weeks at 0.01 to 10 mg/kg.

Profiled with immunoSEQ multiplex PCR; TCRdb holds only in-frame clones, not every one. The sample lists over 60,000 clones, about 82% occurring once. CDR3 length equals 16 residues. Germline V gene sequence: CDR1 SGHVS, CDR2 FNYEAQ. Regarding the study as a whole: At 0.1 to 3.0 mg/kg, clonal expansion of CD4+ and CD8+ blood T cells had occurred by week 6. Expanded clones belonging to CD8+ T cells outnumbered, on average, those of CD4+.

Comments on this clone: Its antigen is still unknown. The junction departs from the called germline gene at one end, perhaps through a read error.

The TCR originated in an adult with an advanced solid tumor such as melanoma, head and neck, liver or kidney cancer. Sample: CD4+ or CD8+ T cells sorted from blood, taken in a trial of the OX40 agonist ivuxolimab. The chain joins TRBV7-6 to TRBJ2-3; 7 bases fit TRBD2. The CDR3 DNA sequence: TGTGCCAGCAGCGCCAGGAGAGCGGGATACACACATACGCAGTATTTT. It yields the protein CASSARRAGYTHTQYF. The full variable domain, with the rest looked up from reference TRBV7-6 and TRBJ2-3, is GAGVSQSPRYKVTKRGQDVALRCDPISGHVSLYWYRQALGQGPEFLTYFNYEAQQDKSGLPNDRFSAERPEGSISTLTIQRTEQRDSAMYRCASSARRAGYTHTQYFGPGTRLTVL.